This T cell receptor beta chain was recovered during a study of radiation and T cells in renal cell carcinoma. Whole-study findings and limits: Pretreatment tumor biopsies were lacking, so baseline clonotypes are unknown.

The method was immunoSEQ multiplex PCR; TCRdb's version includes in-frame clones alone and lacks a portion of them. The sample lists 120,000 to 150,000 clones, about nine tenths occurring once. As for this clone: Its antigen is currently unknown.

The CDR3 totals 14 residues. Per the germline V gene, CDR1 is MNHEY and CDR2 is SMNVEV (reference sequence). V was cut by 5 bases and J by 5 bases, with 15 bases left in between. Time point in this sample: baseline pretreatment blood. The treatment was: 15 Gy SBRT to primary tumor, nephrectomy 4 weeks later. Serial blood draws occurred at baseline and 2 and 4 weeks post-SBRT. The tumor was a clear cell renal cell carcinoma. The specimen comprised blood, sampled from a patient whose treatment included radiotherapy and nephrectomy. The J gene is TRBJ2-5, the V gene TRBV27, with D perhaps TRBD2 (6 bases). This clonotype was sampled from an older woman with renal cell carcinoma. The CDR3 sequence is CASSARDPRETQYF. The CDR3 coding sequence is TGTGCCAGCAGTGCGCGGGACCCACGGGAGACCCAGTACTTC.